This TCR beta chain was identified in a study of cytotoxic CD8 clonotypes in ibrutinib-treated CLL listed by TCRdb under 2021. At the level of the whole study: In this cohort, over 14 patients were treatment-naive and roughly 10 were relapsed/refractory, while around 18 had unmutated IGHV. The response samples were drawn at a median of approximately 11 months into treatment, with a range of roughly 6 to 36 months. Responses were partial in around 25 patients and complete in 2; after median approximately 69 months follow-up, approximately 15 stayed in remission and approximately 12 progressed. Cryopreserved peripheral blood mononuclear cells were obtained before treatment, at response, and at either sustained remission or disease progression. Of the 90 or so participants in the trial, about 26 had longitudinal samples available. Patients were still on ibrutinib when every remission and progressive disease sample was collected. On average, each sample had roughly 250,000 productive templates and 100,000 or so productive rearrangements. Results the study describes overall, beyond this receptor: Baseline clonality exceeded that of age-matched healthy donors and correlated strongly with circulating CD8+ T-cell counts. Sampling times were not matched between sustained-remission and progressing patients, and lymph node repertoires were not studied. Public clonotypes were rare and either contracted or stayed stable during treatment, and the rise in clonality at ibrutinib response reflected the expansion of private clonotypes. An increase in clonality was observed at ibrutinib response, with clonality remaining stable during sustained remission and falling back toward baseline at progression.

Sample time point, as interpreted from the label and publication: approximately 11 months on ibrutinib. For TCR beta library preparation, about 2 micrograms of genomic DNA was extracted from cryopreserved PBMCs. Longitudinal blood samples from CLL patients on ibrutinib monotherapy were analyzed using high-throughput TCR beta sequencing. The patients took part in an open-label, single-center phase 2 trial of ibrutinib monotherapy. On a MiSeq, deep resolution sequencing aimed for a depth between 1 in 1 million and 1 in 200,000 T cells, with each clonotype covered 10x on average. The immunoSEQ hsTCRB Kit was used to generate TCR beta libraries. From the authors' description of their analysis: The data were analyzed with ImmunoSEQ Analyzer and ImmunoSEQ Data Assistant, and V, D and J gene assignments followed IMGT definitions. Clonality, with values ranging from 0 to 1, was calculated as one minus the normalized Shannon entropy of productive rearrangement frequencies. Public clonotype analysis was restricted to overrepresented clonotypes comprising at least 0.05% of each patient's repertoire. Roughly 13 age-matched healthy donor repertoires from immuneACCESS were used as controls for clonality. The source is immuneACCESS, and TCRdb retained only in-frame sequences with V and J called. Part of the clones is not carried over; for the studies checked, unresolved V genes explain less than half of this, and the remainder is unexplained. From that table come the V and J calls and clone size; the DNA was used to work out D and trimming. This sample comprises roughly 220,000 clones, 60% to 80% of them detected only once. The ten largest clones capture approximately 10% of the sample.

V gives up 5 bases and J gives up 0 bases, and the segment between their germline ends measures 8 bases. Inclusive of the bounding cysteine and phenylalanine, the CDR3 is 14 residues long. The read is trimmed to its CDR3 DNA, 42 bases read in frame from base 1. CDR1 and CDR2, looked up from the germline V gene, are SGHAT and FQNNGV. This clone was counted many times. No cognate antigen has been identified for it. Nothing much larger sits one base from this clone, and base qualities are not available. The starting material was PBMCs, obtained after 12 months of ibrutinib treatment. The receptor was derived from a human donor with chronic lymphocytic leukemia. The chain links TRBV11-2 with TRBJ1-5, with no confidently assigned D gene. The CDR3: CASSPQPSNQPQHF. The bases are TGTGCCAGCAGCCCACAGCCTAGCAATCAGCCCCAGCATTTT.